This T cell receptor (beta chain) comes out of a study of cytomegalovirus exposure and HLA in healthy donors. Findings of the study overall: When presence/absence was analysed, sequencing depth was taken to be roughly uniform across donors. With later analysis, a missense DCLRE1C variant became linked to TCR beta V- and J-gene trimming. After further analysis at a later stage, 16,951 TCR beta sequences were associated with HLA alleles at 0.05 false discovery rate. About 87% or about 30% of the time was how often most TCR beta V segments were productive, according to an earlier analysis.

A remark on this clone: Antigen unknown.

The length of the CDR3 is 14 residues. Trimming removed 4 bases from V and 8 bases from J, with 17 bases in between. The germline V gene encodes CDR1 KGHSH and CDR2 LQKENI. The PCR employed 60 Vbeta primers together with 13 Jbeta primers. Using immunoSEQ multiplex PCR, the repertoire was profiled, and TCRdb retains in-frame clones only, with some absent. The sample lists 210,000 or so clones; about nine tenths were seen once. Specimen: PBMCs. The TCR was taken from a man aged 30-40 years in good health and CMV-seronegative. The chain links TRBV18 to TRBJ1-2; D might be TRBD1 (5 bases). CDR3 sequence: CASSLRTQTYGYTF. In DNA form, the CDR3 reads TGTGCCAGCTCACTAAGGACACAAACCTACGGCTACACCTTC.